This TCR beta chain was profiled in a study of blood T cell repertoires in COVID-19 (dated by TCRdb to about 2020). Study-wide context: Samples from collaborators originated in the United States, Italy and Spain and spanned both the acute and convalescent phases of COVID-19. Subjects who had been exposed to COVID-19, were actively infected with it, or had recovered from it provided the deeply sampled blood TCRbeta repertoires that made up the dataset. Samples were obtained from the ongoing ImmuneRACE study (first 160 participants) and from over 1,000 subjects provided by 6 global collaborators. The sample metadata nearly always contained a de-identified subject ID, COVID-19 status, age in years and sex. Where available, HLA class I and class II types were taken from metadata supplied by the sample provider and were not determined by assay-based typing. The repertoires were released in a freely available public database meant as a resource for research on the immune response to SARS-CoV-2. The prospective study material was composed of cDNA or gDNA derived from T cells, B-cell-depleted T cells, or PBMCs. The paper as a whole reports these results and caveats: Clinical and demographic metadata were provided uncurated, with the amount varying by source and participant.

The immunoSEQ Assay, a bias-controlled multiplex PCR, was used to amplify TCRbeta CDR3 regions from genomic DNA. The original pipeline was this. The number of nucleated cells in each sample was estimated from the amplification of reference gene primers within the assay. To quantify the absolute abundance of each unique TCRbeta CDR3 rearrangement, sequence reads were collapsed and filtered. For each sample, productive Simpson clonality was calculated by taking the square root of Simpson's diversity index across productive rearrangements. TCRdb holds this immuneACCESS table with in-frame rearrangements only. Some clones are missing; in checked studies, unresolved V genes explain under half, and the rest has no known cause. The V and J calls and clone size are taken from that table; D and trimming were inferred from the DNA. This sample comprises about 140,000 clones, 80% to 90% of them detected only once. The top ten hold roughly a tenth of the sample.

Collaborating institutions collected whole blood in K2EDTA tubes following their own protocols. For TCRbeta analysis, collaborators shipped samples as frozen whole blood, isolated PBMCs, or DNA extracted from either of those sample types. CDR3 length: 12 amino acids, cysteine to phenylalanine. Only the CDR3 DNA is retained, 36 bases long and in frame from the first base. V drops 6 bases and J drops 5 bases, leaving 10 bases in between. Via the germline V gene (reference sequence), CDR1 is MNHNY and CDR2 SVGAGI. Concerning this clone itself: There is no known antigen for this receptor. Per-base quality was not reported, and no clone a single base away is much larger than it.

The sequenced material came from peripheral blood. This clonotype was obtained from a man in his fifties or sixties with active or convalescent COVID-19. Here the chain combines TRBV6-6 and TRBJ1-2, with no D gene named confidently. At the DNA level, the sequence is TGTGCCAGCAGACGAGAGGAATATGGCTACACCTTC. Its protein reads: CASRREEYGYTF.